This T cell receptor (beta chain) was sequenced in a study of T cell responses to AZD1222 COVID-19 vaccine. Libraries were prepared by immunoSEQ multiplex PCR; TCRdb keeps only in-frame clonotypes and omits some of them. The data hold some 130,000 clones, with nearly 95% observed a single time. Regarding this clone: The antigen is unknown.

Findings of the study overall: The study reported that nearly half of spike-specific TCRs target unmutated variant regions. Only a handful of AZD1222 recipients were seropositive at baseline.

Germline loops: CDR1 ENHRY, CDR2 SYGVKD. This CDR3 is 14 amino acids long. The V end lost 2 bases, the J end lost 8 bases, and 15 bases lay between the germline ends. The chain has TRBV10-3 and TRBJ1-2; unclear D gene. The sequences come from peripheral blood, collected on day 0 of AZD1222 vaccination. The TCR comes from an adult in good health. Written as DNA, the CDR3 is TGTGCCATCAGTGAGACTAGACTTGTTGGAGGCTACACCTTC. This translates into CAISETRLVGGYTF.